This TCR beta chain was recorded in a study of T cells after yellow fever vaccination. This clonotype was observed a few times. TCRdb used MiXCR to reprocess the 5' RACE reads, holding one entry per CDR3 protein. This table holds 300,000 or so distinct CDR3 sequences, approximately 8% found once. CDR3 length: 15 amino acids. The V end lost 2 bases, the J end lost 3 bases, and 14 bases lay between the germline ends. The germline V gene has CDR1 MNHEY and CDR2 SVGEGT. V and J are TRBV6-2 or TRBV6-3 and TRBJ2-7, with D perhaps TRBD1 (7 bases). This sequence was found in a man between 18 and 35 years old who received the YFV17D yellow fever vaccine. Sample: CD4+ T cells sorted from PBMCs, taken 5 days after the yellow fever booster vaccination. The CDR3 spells CASSYGSGGNYEQYV. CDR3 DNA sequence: TGTGCCAGCAGTTACGGTTCAGGGGGGAACTACGAGCAGTACGTC.